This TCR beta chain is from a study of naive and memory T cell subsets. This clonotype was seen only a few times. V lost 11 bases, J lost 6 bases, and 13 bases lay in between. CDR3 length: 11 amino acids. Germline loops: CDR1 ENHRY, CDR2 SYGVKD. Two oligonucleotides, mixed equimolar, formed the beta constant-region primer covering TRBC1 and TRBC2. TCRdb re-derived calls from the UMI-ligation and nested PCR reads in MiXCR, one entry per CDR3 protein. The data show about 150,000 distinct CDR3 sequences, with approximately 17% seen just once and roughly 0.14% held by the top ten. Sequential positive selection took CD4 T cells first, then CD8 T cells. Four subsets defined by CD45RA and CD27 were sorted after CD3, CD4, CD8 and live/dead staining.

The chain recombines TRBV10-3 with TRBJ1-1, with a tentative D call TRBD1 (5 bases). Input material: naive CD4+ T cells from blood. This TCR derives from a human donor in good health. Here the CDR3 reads CAASRGPEAFF. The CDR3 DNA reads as TGTGCCGCGAGCCGGGGCCCTGAAGCTTTCTTT.